The 21 T cell receptor beta chains given below trace back to one sample, sequenced in a study of spatial heterogeneity in lung cancer. Their target antigens are unknown. From the 5' RACE reads, TCRdb called clonotypes with MiXCR, one entry per CDR3 protein. In the table there are about 2,800 distinct CDR3 sequences, approximately 50% of which are singletons. Points from the study as a whole: It was found that expanded intratumoral alpha and beta TCR counts tracked tumor mutation counts.

The time point here: sample taken at primary tumor resection. The input for sequencing was lung tumor tissue, taken at surgery. The receptors were gathered from a male donor with early-stage non-small cell lung cancer.

This clonotype was detected only a few times. The DNA for the CDR3 is TGTGCCAGCAGCCCAAGCGGGGGGGCTCCCTACGAGCAGTACTTC. Amino acids: CASSPSGGAPYEQYF. This sequence joins TRBV3-1 and TRBJ2-7, with 10 bases that match TRBD2. This CDR3 is built from 15 residues. Per the germline V gene, CDR1 is LGHDT and CDR2 is YNNKEL (reference sequence). The J segment lost 2 bases and the V segment lost 4 bases, leaving 5 bases of the junction unmatched.

The count of this clonotype is one. The J gene is TRBJ2-1, the V gene TRBV7-3, with D possibly being TRBD1 or TRBD2 (5 bases each). The CDR3 length is 13 residues. Trimming took off 3 bases at V and 9 bases at J, with 12 bases between the two ends. In germline, CDR1 is SGHTA, CDR2 FQGTGA. CDR3 nucleotide sequence: TGTGCCAGCAGCTTCGGGACGTGGGGTGAGCAGTTCTTC. Protein product: CASSFGTWGEQFF.

The chain has TRBV7-2 and TRBJ2-5; possible D gene TRBD1, 5 bases. V lost 5 bases, J lost 1 base, and 14 bases lay in between. The CDR3 has 15 amino acids. CDR1 and CDR2 (germline): SGHTA, FQGNSA. This CDR3 is CASSPQGGAQETQYF. The DNA of the CDR3 is TGTGCCAGCAGCCCCCAGGGTGGGGCCCAAGAGACCCAGTACTTC.

The V gene is TRBV30, the J gene TRBJ2-4; 12 bases match TRBD2. The CDR3 spans 14 residues. Per the germline V gene, CDR1 is GTSNPN and CDR2 is SVGIG (reference sequence). Trimming removed 3 bases from V and 4 bases from J; junction bases left unmatched: 1. The CDR3 coding sequence is TGTGCCTGGAGCCTAGCGGGGGGGAAAAACATTCAGTACTTC. It encodes CAWSLAGGKNIQYF. Combining the CDR3 with reference TRBV30 and TRBJ2-4 gives the whole variable domain SQTIHQWPATLVQPVGSPLSLECTVEGTSNPNLYWYRQAAGRGLQLLFYSVGIGQISSEVPQNLSASRPQDRQFILSSKKLLLSDSGFYLCAWSLAGGKNIQYFGAGTRLSVL.

This chain links TRBV18 with TRBJ2-3, with TRBD1 identical over 7 bases. V trimming: 2 bases; J trimming: 1 base; junction bases outside the gene matches: 3. The CDR3 is made up of 15 amino acids. CDR1 is KGHSH and CDR2 is LQKENI in the germline V gene. The CDR3: CASSPRDRGTDTQYF. In DNA, the CDR3 is TGTGCCAGCTCACCAAGGGACAGAGGCACAGATACGCAGTATTTT.

This clonotype was seen a handful of times. The chain combines TRBV11-3 with TRBJ2-3; unclear D gene. The CDR3 extends over 13 amino acids. Trimming shortened V by 6 bases and J by 3 bases, and 10 bases separated the two germline ends. Germline V gene lookup returns CDR1 SGHNT and CDR2 YENEEA. The CDR3 bases are TGTGCCAGCAGGGATAGGCTAACAGATACGCAGTATTTT. Protein sequence: CASRDRLTDTQYF.

This clonotype was observed a few times. This sequence joins TRBV7-9 and TRBJ2-2, with D tentatively TRBD1 (5 bases). Per germline, CDR1 SEHNR and CDR2 FQNEAQ (reference sequence). CDR3 size: 16 residues. V lost 4 bases and J 0 bases, leaving 12 bases between the germline ends. CDR3: CASSSEDTANTGELFF. CDR3 sequence (DNA): TGTGCCAGCAGCTCCGAGGACACCGCGAACACCGGGGAGCTGTTTTTT. Full variable domain (rest looked up from reference TRBV7-9 and TRBJ2-2): DTGVSQNPRHKITKRGQNVTFRCDPISEHNRLYWYRQTLGQGPEFLTYFQNEAQLEKSRLLSDRFSAERPKGSFSTLEIQRTEQGDSAMYLCASSSEDTANTGELFFGEGSRLTVL.

This clonotype was observed a few times. CDR3 DNA: TGTGCCAGCAGCTTACAAGGGGGGATCTACAATGAGCAGTTCTTC. Translated: CASSLQGGIYNEQFF. The V and J genes are TRBV7-2 and TRBJ2-1; possibly TRBD1 or TRBD2 for D (6 bases each). CDR1 is SGHTA and CDR2 is FQGNSA in the germline V gene. V lost 2 bases and J 3 bases, leaving 11 bases between the germline ends. This CDR3 has 15 amino acids.

This clonotype has more than one count but fewer than ten. This sequence joins TRBV2 and TRBJ2-7; a possible D gene is TRBD1 (6 bases). From germline, CDR1 is SNHLY and CDR2 FYNNEI. Trimming removed 2 bases at V and 3 bases at J, with 14 bases between. This CDR3 has 15 residues. This CDR3 reads CASSEIQGTHYEQYF. DNA of the CDR3: TGTGCCAGCAGTGAAATACAGGGCACCCACTACGAGCAGTACTTC. The variable domain in full, completed from reference TRBV2 and TRBJ2-7, reads EPEVTQTPSHQVTQMGQEVILRCVPISNHLYFYWYRQILGQKVEFLVSFYNNEISEKSEIFDDQFSVERPDGSNFTLKIRSTKLEDSAMYFCASSEIQGTHYEQYFGPGTRLTVT.

This chain joins TRBV9 and TRBJ2-7; D unclear. V was trimmed by 5 bases and J by 1 base, leaving 13 bases between them. The CDR3 spans 14 residues. Germline-derived CDR1 and CDR2 are SGDLS and YYNGEE. This chain's CDR3 is CASSVDGYSYEQYF. CDR3 DNA sequence: TGTGCCAGCAGTGTCGACGGATATTCCTACGAGCAGTACTTC. Looking up the rest from reference TRBV9 and TRBJ2-7 gives the full variable domain: DSGVTQTPKHLITATGQRVTLRCSPRSGDLSVYWYQQSLDQGLQFLIQYYNGEERAKGNILERFSAQQFPDLHSELNLSSLELGDSALYFCASSVDGYSYEQYFGPGTRLTVT.

This sequence joins TRBV7-2 and TRBJ2-6; weak D call: TRBD2 (5 bases). Trimming left V 7 bases short and J 0 bases short, with 10 bases between. CDR1 SGHTA and CDR2 FQGNSA come from the germline V gene. The CDR3 has 15 residues. CDR3 residues: CASMERLSGANVLTF. CDR3 DNA: TGTGCCAGCATGGAGCGGCTCTCTGGGGCCAACGTCCTGACTTTC.

By its share, this clonotype is large. The V call is TRBV7-9, the J call TRBJ1-2; the D is unclear. The CDR3 runs to 17 residues. The germline V gene encodes CDR1 SEHNR and CDR2 FQNEAQ (reference sequence). The ends were cut back, 7 bases at V and 5 bases at J, with 26 bases in the middle. CDR3 sequence (DNA): TGTGCCAGCACCAGACGTCCGGGCAGGACTAACGATTATGGCTACACCTTC. It encodes CASTRRPGRTNDYGYTF.

V is TRBV4-1 and J is TRBJ2-2; D uncertain. This CDR3 comprises 15 residues. Trimming removed 8 bases from V and 0 bases from J, with 13 bases in between. Germline V gene lookup returns CDR1 MGHRA and CDR2 YSYEKL. CDR3 sequence: CASAHQPSNTGELFF. The DNA for the CDR3 is TGCGCCAGCGCCCATCAGCCCTCGAACACCGGGGAGCTGTTTTTT.

This clonotype was seen a few times. V usage is TRBV7-2 and J usage is TRBJ2-1, with 9 bases identical to TRBD1. The CDR3 totals 17 residues. V was pared by 5 bases and J by 8 bases, with 16 bases of the junction left unmatched. Germline V gene sequence: CDR1 SGHTA, CDR2 FQGNSA. The CDR3 protein is CASSPGQGRSGSDEQFF. CDR3 sequence (DNA): TGTGCCAGCAGCCCGGGACAGGGTAGGTCGGGATCGGATGAGCAGTTCTTC.

The chain couples TRBV18 to TRBJ2-5, with TRBD2 identical over 11 bases. The CDR3 has 17 residues. Trimming cost V 1 base and J 2 bases; bases outside gene matches: 6. Germline CDR1 KGHSH, CDR2 LQKENI. CDR3 sequence reads: CASSPLPPSGGQETQYF. Written as DNA, the CDR3 is TGTGCCAGCTCACCACTCCCGCCTAGCGGGGGGCAAGAGACCCAGTACTTC.

This clonotype came up a few times. The chain joins TRBV20-1 to TRBJ2-3, with TRBD1 matching 7 bases. Germline-derived CDR1 and CDR2 are DFQATT and SNEGSKA (reference sequence). The CDR3 totals 15 residues. J was trimmed by 2 bases and V by 2 bases; bases with no gene match: 7. DNA for the CDR3: TGCAGTGCTAGACTACAGGGGTGGTCCACAGATACGCAGTATTTT. As protein: CSARLQGWSTDTQYF.

On this clonotype: The CDR3 does not close with the conserved phenylalanine or tryptophan, likely indicating a read error. The DNA is left out, because the CDR3 cannot be placed on it with certainty; the CDR3 is given as TCRdb lists it. The rearrangement uses TRBV29-1 and TRBJ2-1; the table calls TRBD1, which could not be checked here. Germline-derived CDR1 and CDR2 are SQVTM and ANQGSEA. The CDR3 contains 8 residues when both ends are counted. The CDR3 sequence is CSVDGAWY.

This rearrangement joins TRBV12-3 or TRBV12-4 to TRBJ2-1; 9 nucleotides line up with TRBD2. The CDR3 is 15 amino acids. The V gene end was trimmed by 4 bases and the J gene end by 3 bases; junction bases not matched to a gene: 4. CDR3 residues: CASSWRRGGYNEQFF. CDR3 DNA sequence: TGTGCCAGCAGTTGGCGGCGGGGGGGCTACAATGAGCAGTTCTTC.

This clonotype was counted only a few times. Sequence at one end of the junction differs from germline and may be a read error. The chain couples TRBV7-7 to TRBJ2-1; tentatively, D is TRBD1 or TRBD2 (5 bases each). The germline V gene has CDR1 SSHAT and CDR2 FNYEAQ (reference sequence). This CDR3 has 17 residues. CDR3 bases: TGTGCTAGCAGCTTACGTACTGGGACGGTCCGGCTGGATGAGCAGTTCTTC. Translation gives CASSLRTGTVRLDEQFF.

This clonotype qualifies as large (0.1 to 1%). The chain carries TRBV9 and TRBJ2-5; 15 bases line up with TRBD2. Germline V CDR1 and CDR2: SGDLS, YYNGEE. The CDR3 has 15 amino acids. The trim removed 4 bases at V and 5 bases at J, leaving 3 bases unmatched. CDR3 DNA sequence: TGTGCCAGCAGCATGGGACTAGCGGGGGGCGAGACCCAGTACTTC. It encodes CASSMGLAGGETQYF.

The genes are TRBV9 and TRBJ2-2; no firm D call. Trimming removed 5 bases from V and 5 bases from J, with 4 bases in between. The CDR3 contains 11 residues. Germline V gene sequence: CDR1 SGDLS, CDR2 YYNGEE. The CDR3 DNA follows: TGTGCCAGCAGTATAACCGGGGAGCTGTTTTTT. Amino acids: CASSITGELFF.